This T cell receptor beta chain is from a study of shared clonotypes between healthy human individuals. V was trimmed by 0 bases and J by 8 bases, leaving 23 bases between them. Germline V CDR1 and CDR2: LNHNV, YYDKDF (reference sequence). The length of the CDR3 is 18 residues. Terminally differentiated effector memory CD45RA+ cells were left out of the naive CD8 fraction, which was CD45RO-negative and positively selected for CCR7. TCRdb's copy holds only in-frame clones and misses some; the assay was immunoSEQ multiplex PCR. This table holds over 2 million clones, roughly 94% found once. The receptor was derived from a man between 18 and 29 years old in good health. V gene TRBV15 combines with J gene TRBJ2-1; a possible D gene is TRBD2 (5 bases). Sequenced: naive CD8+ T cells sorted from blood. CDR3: CATSRETAPRADNDEQFF. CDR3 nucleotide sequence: TGTGCCACCAGCAGAGAGACTGCCCCAAGAGCGGATAACGATGAGCAGTTCTTC.